Below, 27 T cell receptor beta chains from the same sample are listed, as sequenced in a study of blood T cells in healthy people across ages. Together with a sample-barcoded 5' primer, a J-beta primer mix was included in a second PCR lasting about 7 to 11 cycles. TCRdb recomputed calls from the 5' RACE reads with MiXCR, one row per CDR3 protein. Among some 890,000 distinct CDR3 sequences listed, roughly 28% were seen once. The data also belong to a second study, concerning T cells of mothers and their children.

The sequenced sample was blood. The receptors were sampled from a woman aged 40 to 50 in good health.

The chain combines TRBV5-1 with TRBJ2-1; 8 bases align to TRBD1. The CDR3 has 18 amino acids. Germline V gene data show CDR1 as SGHRS and CDR2 as YFSETQ. V gave up 2 bases and J gave up 0 bases; unmatched junction bases: 10. The CDR3 DNA reads TGCGCCAGCAGCTTCCACGACAGGGGATCGAGCTCCTACAATGAGCAGTTCTTC. This codes for CASSFHDRGSSSYNEQFF.

This clonotype was counted between two and nine times. This rearrangement joins TRBV7-2 to TRBJ1-1; D remains unclear. The CDR3 sequence is 15 residues long. The V end was cut by 5 bases, the J end by 5 bases, with 18 bases between. The V gene's germline CDR1 is SGHTA and CDR2 FQGNSA. CDR3 bases: TGTGCCAGCAGCCCCCTGGCGGTTTCGGGGACTGAAGCTTTCTTT. Translation: CASSPLAVSGTEAFF.

A note on this clonotype: The junction departs from germline at one end; a sequencing error may be responsible. V and J are TRBV20-1 and TRBJ2-5; D ambiguous. Germline CDR1 and CDR2: DFQATT and SNEGSKA (reference sequence). The CDR3 runs to 12 residues. The CDR3 loop reads CSADRTEETQDF. The CDR3, as DNA: TGCAGTGCTGATAGGACGGAAGAGACCCAGGACTTC.

The chain recombines TRBV6-5 with TRBJ1-1, with 9 bases that match TRBD1. The CDR3 sequence is 15 residues long. The ends lost 7 bases at V and 5 bases at J; junction bases unmatched: 11. CDR1 MNHEY and CDR2 SVGAGI come from the germline V gene. The CDR3: CASNPGGTGRTEAFF. The CDR3 DNA sequence: TGTGCCAGCAACCCGGGGGGGACAGGGCGGACTGAAGCTTTCTTT.

In this sample, this clonotype turned up a few times. This sequence joins TRBV21-1 and TRBJ1-4; the table's TRBD1 call for D was not verified on the DNA. TRBV21-1 is a pseudogene locus. The CDR3 extends over 15 amino acids. The CDR3 bases are TGTGCCAGCAGCGCTCGACAGAGAGCTAATGAAAAACTGTTTTTT. Residues: CASSARQRANEKLFF.

This clonotype was seen ten or more times. The chain recombines TRBV4-1 with TRBJ1-2; D gene uncertain. This CDR3 comprises 14 residues. The V end lost 3 bases, the J end lost 2 bases, and 10 bases lay between the germline ends. In germline, CDR1 is MGHRA, CDR2 YSYEKL. The CDR3 reads CASSQGSLNYGYTF. For the CDR3, the DNA is TGCGCCAGCAGCCAGGGCTCCCTAAACTATGGCTACACCTTC.

The rearrangement uses TRBV7-6 and TRBJ1-6, with TRBD1 as a possible D gene (6 bases). In germline, CDR1 is SGHVS, CDR2 FNYEAQ. Deletions cut 5 bases from V and 11 bases from J, with 16 bases between. CDR3 length: 14 amino acids. CDR3 DNA sequence: TGTGCCAGCAGCCCCCCTTGGAAGGGGGCACCCCTCCACTTT. Residues: CASSPPWKGAPLHF.

Remarks on this clonotype: A much larger clonotype is one base distant, so this may be a read error. The J gene is TRBJ1-6, the V gene TRBV5-1; 7 bases align to TRBD1. There are 13 residues in the CDR3. Trimming removed 5 bases from V and 9 bases from J; junction bases left unmatched: 5. Germline V gives CDR1 SGHRS, CDR2 YFSETQ. The CDR3 loop reads CASRRDSSSPLHF. Written as DNA, the CDR3 is TGCGCCAGCAGGCGGGACAGCAGTTCACCCCTCCACTTT.

This clonotype was seen only a few times. Being one base from a much bigger clone, this may be a read error. V is TRBV4-1 and J is TRBJ2-7, with D perhaps TRBD2 (5 bases). This CDR3 is built from 14 residues. V was trimmed by 1 base and J by 4 bases, leaving 11 bases between them. CDR1 is MGHRA, CDR2 YSYEKL, per germline. CDR3 DNA: TGCGCCAGCAGCCAAGTGTATAGCGCGTACGAGCAGTACTTC. Protein: CASSQVYSAYEQYF.

This clonotype has just one count. This chain joins TRBV7-9 and TRBJ1-3; D is ambiguous. V was pared by 2 bases and J by 0 bases, with 8 bases between. The CDR3 loop spans 15 amino acids. Germline V gene lookup returns CDR1 SEHNR and CDR2 FQNEAQ (reference sequence). The CDR3 coding sequence is TGTGCCAGCAGCTTAAACCGTAGCTCTGGAAACACCATATATTTT. It codes for CASSLNRSSGNTIYF.

This sequence joins TRBV24-1 and TRBJ2-7, with 7 positions matching TRBD2. The CDR3 runs to 15 residues. V lost 7 bases and J lost 6; bases outside the gene matches: 14. The germline gives CDR1 KGHDR, CDR2 SFDVKD. The CDR3 region is CATRDPGLRTCEQYF. In DNA, the CDR3 is TGTGCCACCAGAGACCCGGGACTACGAACTTGCGAGCAGTACTTC.

This clonotype was counted only a few times. This chain uses TRBV12-3 or TRBV12-4 with TRBJ1-1, with TRBD1 as a possible D gene (6 bases). The CDR3 has 17 residues. V shed 6 bases and J shed 0 bases, with 20 bases lying between them. CDR3 bases: TGTGCCAGCAGACCAAGGGGACAAATACTATTGAACACTGAAGCTTTCTTT. It yields the protein CASRPRGQILLNTEAFF.

The chain links TRBV6-1 to TRBJ1-2, with D tentatively TRBD1 (5 bases). The CDR3 contains 12 residues. CDR1 is MNHNS, CDR2 SASEGT, per germline. Trimming removed 6 bases from V and 4 bases from J, with 9 bases in between. CDR3 bases: TGTGCCAGCAGCCGGACAATCTATGGCTACACCTTC. Protein product: CASSRTIYGYTF.

V and J are TRBV30 and TRBJ2-7, with D perhaps TRBD1 (5 bases). The better agreement between TRBJ2-5 and the DNA end casts doubt on the J call. CDR3 length equals 14 residues. Per the germline V gene, CDR1 is GTSNPN and CDR2 is SVGIG (reference sequence). The CDR3 sequence is CAYQGALLRETQYF. The CDR3 DNA follows: TGTGCCTACCAAGGGGCGCTTTTGCGGGAGACCCAGTACTTC.

This clonotype has just a few counts. This rearrangement joins TRBV4-1 to TRBJ1-1, with a possible D match to TRBD1 (6 bases). This CDR3 comprises 16 residues. V lost 3 bases and J lost 0, with 14 bases in between. CDR1 is MGHRA and CDR2 is YSYEKL in the germline V gene. CDR3 bases: TGCGCCAGCAGCCAGGAGGGGGGCAGGTTGAACACTGAAGCTTTCTTT. This sequence encodes CASSQEGGRLNTEAFF.

The V and J genes are TRBV6-1 and TRBJ2-1, with 7 bases matching TRBD2. Trimming cost V 5 bases and J 15 bases; bases outside gene matches: 13. Per germline, CDR1 MNHNS and CDR2 SASEGT. The CDR3 has 13 amino acids. The CDR3 spells CASSILPGEGLFF. In nucleotides, the CDR3 is TGTGCCAGCAGTATACTCCCGGGGGAGGGCCTGTTCTTC.

This clonotype was seen only a few times. V gene TRBV4-3 combines with J gene TRBJ2-7; 12 bases align to TRBD2. CDR3 length: 18 amino acids. The germline gives CDR1 LGHNA, CDR2 YSLEER. With 0 bases clipped from V and 0 bases from J, the junction kept 6 bases outside the gene matches. CDR3 protein: CASSQDLAGGLLSYEQYF. CDR3 DNA: TGCGCCAGCAGCCAAGATCTAGCGGGAGGGCTCCTCTCCTACGAGCAGTACTTC.

This clonotype was detected ten times or more. V is TRBV7-2 and J is TRBJ2-1; TRBD1 agrees at 7 bases. CDR3 length: 15 residues. CDR1 is SGHTA, CDR2 FQGNSA, per germline. The V gene end was trimmed by 5 bases and the J gene end by 12 bases; junction bases not matched to a gene: 16. CDR3 bases: TGTGCCAGCAGCGAAGGCCCGGGACAGAGGTTCACGCAGTTCTTC. It encodes CASSEGPGQRFTQFF.

The CDR3 DNA follows: TGTGCTAGTGGTTTGGGGGCGAGCGTGATGTACTTC. This gives the protein CASGLGASVMYF. The rearrangement joins TRBV12-5 to TRBJ2-7; D ambiguous. V lost 1 base and J 12 bases, leaving 13 bases between the germline ends. Germline V gene data show CDR1 as LGHNT and CDR2 as FRNRAP. The CDR3 covers 12 residues. The variable domain in full, completed from reference TRBV12-5 and TRBJ2-7, reads DARVTQTPRHKVTEMGQEVTMRCQPILGHNTVFWYRQTMMQGLELLAYFRNRAPLDDSGMPKDRFSAEMPDATLATLKIQPSEPRDSAVYFCASGLGASVMYFGPGTRLTVT.

This clonotype was counted only a few times. The chain recombines TRBV27 with TRBJ1-5; D gene uncertain. V lost 5 bases and J 2 bases, leaving 10 bases between the germline ends. CDR3 size: 14 residues. From germline, CDR1 is MNHEY and CDR2 SMNVEV (reference sequence). CDR3 in DNA: TGTGCCAGCAGTGCCATCCAAGGCAATCAGCCCCAGCATTTT. Its protein product is CASSAIQGNQPQHF.

The chain carries TRBV2 and TRBJ2-2; possibly TRBD1 for D (6 bases). This CDR3 has 15 amino acids. Trimming took off 6 bases at V and 5 bases at J, with 16 bases between the two ends. Germline V lookup: CDR1 SNHLY, CDR2 FYNNEI. The CDR3 is CASRSRDTKTGELFF. The CDR3 DNA sequence: TGTGCCAGCAGGAGCCGGGACACCAAGACCGGGGAGCTGTTTTTT.

In this sample, this clonotype turned up once. This rearrangement joins TRBV7-2 to TRBJ1-1; D is unclear. Trimming removed 1 base at V and 7 bases at J, with 10 bases between. This CDR3 has 13 amino acids. The germline V gene has CDR1 SGHTA and CDR2 FQGNSA. The CDR3 coding sequence is TGTGCCAGCAGCTTAGGATCCGGGTTTGAAGCTTTCTTT. This codes for CASSLGSGFEAFF.

This clonotype was observed at least ten times. J is TRBJ1-2 and V is TRBV28; D may be TRBD1 (6 bases). The CDR3 runs 12 residues. Germline CDR1 MDHEN, CDR2 SYDVKM. V shed 2 bases and J shed 5 bases, with 6 bases lying between them. The CDR3 here is CASSLGQYGYTF. The CDR3 DNA is TGTGCCAGCAGTTTAGGACAGTATGGCTACACCTTC.

This clonotype came up a few times. J is TRBJ2-3 and V is TRBV9; weak D call: TRBD1 (6 bases). The CDR3 has 16 amino acids. Germline V CDR1 and CDR2: SGDLS, YYNGEE. The V end was cut by 0 bases, the J end by 0 bases, with 11 bases between. CDR3 coding DNA: TGTGCCAGCAGCGTAGTTTGGGGGCCGAGCACAGATACGCAGTATTTT. As protein: CASSVVWGPSTDTQYF. The entire variable domain, with the rest obtained from reference TRBV9 and TRBJ2-3, is as follows: DSGVTQTPKHLITATGQRVTLRCSPRSGDLSVYWYQQSLDQGLQFLIQYYNGEERAKGNILERFSAQQFPDLHSELNLSSLELGDSALYFCASSVVWGPSTDTQYFGPGTRLTVL.

The gene calls are TRBV5-1 and TRBJ2-3, with D possibly matching TRBD2 (6 bases). In germline, CDR1 is SGHRS, CDR2 YFSETQ. Trimming cost V 0 bases and J 2 bases, with 16 bases left between them. The length of the CDR3 is 17 residues. The CDR3 loop reads CASSLEGSGVLTDTQYF. CDR3 nucleotide sequence: TGCGCCAGCAGCTTGGAAGGTTCGGGGGTCCTCACAGATACGCAGTATTTT.

This clonotype was counted many times. The genes are TRBV9 and TRBJ2-1; D is uncertain. The germline V gene has CDR1 SGDLS and CDR2 YYNGEE. The CDR3 runs 14 residues. The V and J ends lost 0 bases and 3 bases respectively, with 7 bases between them. CDR3: CASSVESNYNEQFF. CDR3 nucleotide sequence: TGTGCCAGCAGCGTAGAGTCTAACTACAATGAGCAGTTCTTC.

The genes are TRBV9 and TRBJ2-1; D is unresolved. Germline V gene lookup returns CDR1 SGDLS and CDR2 YYNGEE. CDR3 length: 16 residues. V was trimmed by 4 bases and J by 3 bases, leaving 17 bases between them. Here the CDR3 reads CASSKSHVQNYNEQFF. The CDR3 coding sequence is TGTGCCAGCAGCAAGAGTCATGTGCAAAACTACAATGAGCAGTTCTTC.